This T cell receptor (beta chain) was identified during a study of graft-versus-host responses after intestinal transplantation. Study overall: All recipients were transplanted with multivisceral, liver-intestinal, or isolated intestinal grafts. Every recipient underwent anti-thymocyte globulin induction, then tacrolimus and steroids for three to four years.

Germline CDR1 and CDR2: ENHRY and SYGVKD. Trimming took off 2 bases at V and 3 bases at J, with 14 bases between the two ends. This CDR3 contains 15 residues. With regard to this clone: Its specificity is not known.

The data were produced by immunoSEQ multiplex PCR, yet TCRdb's version contains in-frame clones alone and is incomplete. Here the sample spans roughly 130,000 clones, roughly 91% being singletons. Findings of the study overall: Recipient-marrow GvH clones were detected, some having first appeared in ileum or blood.

The sample here was unstimulated CD4+ T cells sorted from spleen or lymph node cells, taken before intestinal transplant. This clonotype was obtained from a human donor who received an intestinal transplant. V usage is TRBV10-3 and J usage is TRBJ2-7; D is unclear. CDR3 protein: CAISEKPNDVYEQYF. The CDR3 nucleotides read TGTGCCATCAGTGAGAAGCCGAATGACGTCTACGAGCAGTACTTC.